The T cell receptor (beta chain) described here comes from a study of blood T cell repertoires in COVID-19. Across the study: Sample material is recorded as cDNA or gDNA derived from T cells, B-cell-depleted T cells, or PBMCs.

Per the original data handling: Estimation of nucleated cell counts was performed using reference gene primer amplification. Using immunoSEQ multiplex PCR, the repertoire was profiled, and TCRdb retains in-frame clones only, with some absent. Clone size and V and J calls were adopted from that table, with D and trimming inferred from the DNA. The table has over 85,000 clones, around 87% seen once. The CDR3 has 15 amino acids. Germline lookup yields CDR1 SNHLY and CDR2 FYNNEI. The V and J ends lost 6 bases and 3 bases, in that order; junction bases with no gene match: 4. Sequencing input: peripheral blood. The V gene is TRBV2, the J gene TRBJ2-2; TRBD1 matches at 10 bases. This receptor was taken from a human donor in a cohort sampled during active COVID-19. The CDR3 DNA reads TGTGCCAGCAGGACCGGGACAGGGGACACCGGGGAGCTGTTTTTT. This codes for CASRTGTGDTGELFF.